A selection of T cell receptor beta chains follows, all from one sample in a study of T cells in Graves' hyperthyroidism and ophthalmopathy. MiXCR, applied by TCRdb to the multiplex PCR reads, yields one record per CDR3 protein. The table records 490,000 or so distinct CDR3 sequences, roughly 15% of them present only once. Material for sequencing was blood. The receptors derive from a woman in her 30s with Graves' ophthalmopathy. Each CDR3 is given without its conserved first and last residue. Rows give clone size only sometimes, using once, few, many, or a class for an expanded clone.

abundance	v_gene	j_gene	CDR3aa
many	TRBV20-1	TRBJ2-3	SGTSGAGADTQY
.	TRBV15	TRBJ1-2	ATSTPGQQANYGYT
many	TRBV5-1	TRBJ2-1	ASSPHTSGSTGEQF
many	TRBV7-2	TRBJ2-4	ASRDRVGNIQY
many	TRBV30	TRBJ1-1	AWSVGRTGDSNTEAF
many	TRBV20-1	TRBJ2-2	SVRGLPNTGELF
many	TRBV6-2/TRBV6-3	TRBJ2-7	ASSPAGSYEQY
many	TRBV20-1	TRBJ1-4	SAKRGQFGEKLF
few	TRBV6-1	TRBJ1-3	ASSSLRAGNTIY
many	TRBV27	TRBJ2-4	ASSLYPGDRENIQY
.	TRBV4-2	TRBJ2-1	ASSPSGTADNEQF
many	TRBV20-1	TRBJ1-4	SVDRSLNEKLF
many	TRBV7-2	TRBJ2-3	ASSFSTRTDTQY
many	TRBV6-2/TRBV6-3	TRBJ2-1	ASSYPLNYNEQF
few	TRBV29-1	TRBJ2-7	SVFLERQSPYEQY
few	TRBV29-1	TRBJ2-2	SVDGDRGEITGELF
.	TRBV7-6	TRBJ2-1	ASSSSGVYNEQF
.	TRBV9	TRBJ1-6	ASSVATGRNSPLH
.	TRBV18	TRBJ2-7	ASSPGQELYEQY
many	TRBV7-2	TRBJ2-1	ASSLGQGVDEQF
many	TRBV6-1	TRBJ2-1	ASSRFPGNNEQF
few	TRBV10-3	TRBJ1-5	AISRTGGDQPQH
many	TRBV28	TRBJ1-4	ASTPYIDLIEGRNEKLF
many	TRBV2	TRBJ2-5	ASSRGRGGQETQY
many	TRBV28	TRBJ1-5	ASSSRPQPQH
many	TRBV7-2	TRBJ2-2	ASSLERLAATRWELF
.	TRBV4-1	TRBJ1-2	ASSQEGTAPGYT
many	TRBV12-3/TRBV12-4	TRBJ2-7	ASSWAGLSYEQY
many	TRBV7-2	TRBJ2-7	ASSLGRGRSYEQY
many	TRBV2	TRBJ1-1	ASTEFGGNTEAF
many	TRBV28	TRBJ2-7	ASRRGGSESYEQY
few	TRBV6-2/TRBV6-3	TRBJ2-7	ASSYYLTGYEQY
.	TRBV27	TRBJ2-3	ASWLAGGSDTQY
.	TRBV5-6	TRBJ2-2	ASSLELAGLSGELF
.	TRBV5-1	TRBJ2-7	ASSLDNRRSPPTEQY
many	TRBV7-9	TRBJ2-2	ASSLKGRGTGELF
many	TRBV7-2	TRBJ2-5	ASSSVRLALQETQY
.	TRBV18	TRBJ2-5	ASSRGTSETQY
.	TRBV2	TRBJ1-6	ASSDRGSYNSPLH
few	TRBV5-1	TRBJ1-1	ASSYSGQGTEAF
.	TRBV27	TRBJ1-6	ASSAGATNSPLH
few	TRBV19	TRBJ2-2	ASSRKRQFTGELF
many	TRBV20-1	TRBJ1-5	SAPRAMGNQPQH
many	TRBV12-3/TRBV12-4	TRBJ2-5	ASSFLNRKETQY
.	TRBV19	TRBJ2-4	ASSIPQAGLNIQY
few	TRBV11-2	TRBJ2-7	ASSLDLPQGYEQY
few	TRBV9	TRBJ2-7	ASTPGQGREQY
many	TRBV20-1	TRBJ1-2	SARESSQDGYT
many	TRBV5-1	TRBJ2-7	ASSYDGYYEQY
.	TRBV7-9	TRBJ1-6	ASSSTFGASPLH
few	TRBV6-2/TRBV6-3	TRBJ2-1	ASSYPDWVAGSYNEQF
.	TRBV5-4	TRBJ1-1	ASSPTGTGKSEAF
many	TRBV11-2	TRBJ1-4	ASSLEQGATNEKLF
many	TRBV7-3	TRBJ2-2	ASSALAGGGTGELF
few	TRBV15	TRBJ2-7	ATSRDHREAFNSYEQY
many	TRBV7-3	TRBJ2-1	ASSLTLPGGSSYNEQF
.	TRBV28	TRBJ1-4	ASSFRDITNEKLF